This T cell receptor (beta chain) comes out of a study of blood T cell repertoires in COVID-19. V dropped 0 bases and J dropped 4; count of bases not matched to a gene: 4. The CDR3 is made up of 16 amino acids. Germline lookup yields CDR1 LGHNA and CDR2 YSLEER. Repertoires were generated with immunoSEQ multiplex PCR, while TCRdb's copy carries only in-frame clones and drops some. The sample holds around 250,000 clones, 80% to 85% seen once. This clonotype was sampled from a young woman with acute or convalescent COVID-19. V usage is TRBV4-3 and J usage is TRBJ2-7; 12 nucleotides align to TRBD2. Sequenced input: peripheral blood. DNA for the CDR3: TGCGCCAGCAGCCAAGATGTAACTAGCGGGAGGTACGAGCAGTACTTC. Its protein product is CASSQDVTSGRYEQYF.